This entry lists 2 T cell receptor beta chains sequenced from one sample in a study of T cell responses to AZD1222 COVID-19 vaccine. Sequenced by immunoSEQ multiplex PCR; TCRdb stores in-frame clones only, minus some. The sample has fewer than 130,000 clones, nearly 90% seen once. The starting material was peripheral blood, obtained on day 0 of AZD1222 vaccination. These receptors were obtained from an adult in good health.

J is TRBJ2-1 and V is TRBV5-1; 8 nucleotides match TRBD1. CDR1 is SGHRS and CDR2 is YFSETQ in the germline V gene. The CDR3 length is 16 residues. V gave up 5 bases and J gave up 5 bases; unmatched junction bases: 12. The CDR3 sequence: CASSYLSGGAHNEQFF. In DNA form, the CDR3 reads TGCGCCAGCAGTTATCTTTCAGGGGGCGCCCACAATGAGCAGTTCTTC. The full variable domain, in which reference TRBV5-1 and TRBJ2-1 provide the parts outside the CDR3, is KAGVTQTPRYLIKTRGQQVTLSCSPISGHRSVSWYQQTPGQGLQFLFEYFSETQRNKGNFPGRFSGRQFSNSRSEMNVSTLELGDSALYLCASSYLSGGAHNEQFFGPGTRLTVL.

The gene calls are TRBV4-3 and TRBJ1-5, with D uncertain. Germline-derived CDR1 and CDR2 are LGHNA and YSLEER. This CDR3 has 17 residues. V was shortened by 0 bases and J by 5 bases, with 17 bases between the two germline ends. The CDR3 DNA follows: TGCGCCAGCAGCCAAGATATTGGGATTCTAGGGCATCAGCCCCAGCATTTT. Amino acid sequence: CASSQDIGILGHQPQHF.